The subject of this entry is one T cell receptor beta chain. Its specificity is unknown. The length of the CDR3 is 14 residues. With V trimmed by 6 bases and J by 7 bases, 8 bases remained unmatched. Germline assignment: CDR1 SGHVS and CDR2 FQNEAQ. The data originate from a study of T cell responses to AZD1222 COVID-19 vaccine. General observations from the study: The study sampled repertoires only after the peak T cell response. Only a handful of AZD1222 recipients tested seropositive at baseline. Vaccine-related CD4 TCRs covered spike, predominating at 160-218 and 743-854.

The table came from immunoSEQ multiplex PCR; TCRdb's copy has only in-frame clones and leaves some out. The sample holds 140,000 or so clones, around 83% seen once. This clonotype was sampled from an adult who received the AZD1222 COVID-19 vaccine. V usage is TRBV7-8 and J usage is TRBJ1-4, with 7 nucleotides matching TRBD1. This material consisted of peripheral blood, taken 28 days after the second AZD1222 dose. This CDR3 is CASSEQGFAEKLFF. The CDR3 region has the DNA TGTGCCAGCAGTGAACAGGGGTTCGCTGAAAAACTGTTTTTT.